One and the same sample provided the 18 T cell receptor beta chains below, sequenced in a study of blood T cells in healthy people across ages. Primers used in a second PCR of about 6 to 11 cycles were a sample-barcoded 5' primer and a J-beta primer mix. TCRdb reprocessed the 5' RACE reads with MiXCR, giving one entry per CDR3 protein. The sample has 550,000 to 750,000 distinct CDR3 sequences; under 25% are singletons. Sequenced: blood. These receptors all come from a man between 65 and 80 years old in good health.

The genes are TRBV24-1 and TRBJ2-3; a possible D gene is TRBD1 (5 bases). Per the germline V gene, CDR1 is KGHDR and CDR2 is SFDVKD. Trimming pared 3 bases from V and 1 base from J, leaving 10 bases between. The CDR3 has 15 residues. This chain's CDR3 is CATSDMTEGTDTQYF. The CDR3 nucleotides read TGTGCCACCAGTGATATGACAGAGGGCACAGATACGCAGTATTTT.

On this clonotype: In this CDR3 the conserved last residue, phenylalanine or tryptophan, is missing, so a read error is likely. CDR3 region: CASSLDLYEQYS. The CDR3 region has the DNA TGCGCCAGCAGCTTGGACTTGTACGAGCAGTACTCC. The chain couples TRBV5-1 to TRBJ2-5; D unclear. The better agreement between TRBJ2-7 and the DNA end casts doubt on the J call. The CDR3 has 12 residues. Germline values: CDR1 SGHRS, CDR2 YFSETQ.

The rearrangement links TRBV11-2 to TRBJ2-4; D is unresolved. The CDR3 totals 13 residues. Germline V gene data show CDR1 as SGHAT and CDR2 as FQNNGV. V was trimmed by 4 bases and J by 0 bases, leaving 4 bases between them. CDR3 residues: CASSSIAKNIQYF. Here the CDR3 DNA reads TGTGCCAGCAGCTCGATAGCCAAAAACATTCAGTACTTC. Using reference TRBV11-2 and TRBJ2-4 for the parts outside the CDR3, the full variable domain is EAGVAQSPRYKIIEKRQSVAFWCNPISGHATLYWYQQILGQGPKLLIQFQNNGVVDDSQLPKDRFSAERLKGVDSTLKIQPAKLEDSAVYLCASSSIAKNIQYFGAGTRLSVL.

This clonotype was counted between two and nine times. The chain uses TRBV7-9 and TRBJ2-1, with TRBD2 matching over 9 bases. V dropped 5 bases and J dropped 8; count of bases not matched to a gene: 10. CDR1 SEHNR and CDR2 FQNEAQ come from the germline V gene (reference sequence). The CDR3 consists of 15 residues. The CDR3 reads CASSLSGSRGYEQFF. The CDR3 nucleotides read TGTGCCAGCAGCCTTAGCGGGAGTAGGGGCTATGAGCAGTTCTTC.

The chain links TRBV20-1 to TRBJ2-7; 8 bases agree with TRBD2. Germline lookup yields CDR1 DFQATT and CDR2 SNEGSKA (reference sequence). The CDR3 sequence is 15 residues long. Losses at the gene ends were 6 bases for V and 3 bases for J; bases not matched to a gene: 13. DNA for the CDR3: TGCAGTGCCTTATCCCGCAGCGGGAGTATCTACGAGCAGTACTTC. This gives the protein CSALSRSGSIYEQYF.

V and J are TRBV6-5 and TRBJ2-4, with D unclear. V gave up 7 bases and J gave up 0 bases, with 13 bases separating them. CDR1 MNHEY and CDR2 SVGAGI come from the germline V gene. The CDR3 has 15 residues. CDR3 sequence: CASKPDGLAKNIQYF. DNA of the CDR3: TGTGCCAGCAAACCGGACGGCCTAGCCAAAAACATTCAGTACTTC.

This clonotype has a handful of counts. The chain uses TRBV4-1 and TRBJ2-5; perhaps TRBD2 as D (5 bases). The end of the DNA is better explained by TRBJ2-7, so the J call may be wrong. The CDR3 runs to 15 residues. In germline, CDR1 is MGHRA, CDR2 YSYEKL. The CDR3 loop reads CASSQDTRGFDEQYF. CDR3 DNA: TGCGCCAGCAGCCAAGATACTAGAGGTTTCGACGAGCAGTACTTC.

The genes are TRBV20-1 and TRBJ2-7; possibly TRBD1 or TRBD2 for D (5 bases each). The CDR3 is 15 residues long. V dropped 1 base and J dropped 4 bases, with 17 bases sitting between them. Looked up from germline, CDR1 is DFQATT and CDR2 is SNEGSKA (reference sequence). The CDR3: CSARGPGQGRYEQYF. As DNA, the CDR3 is TGCAGTGCTAGAGGACCGGGGCAGGGTCGATACGAGCAGTACTTC.

The chain joins TRBV14 to TRBJ2-2, with D perhaps given as TRBD1 or TRBD2 (5 bases each). The CDR3 covers 16 residues. Per germline, CDR1 SGHDN and CDR2 FVKESK. Trimming shortened V by 1 base and J by 1 base, and 10 bases separated the two germline ends. The CDR3 nucleotides read TGTGCCAGCAGCCAAGGGGACCTGTGGAACACCGGGGAGCTGTTTTTT. This translates into CASSQGDLWNTGELFF. Using reference TRBV14 and TRBJ2-2 for the parts outside the CDR3, the full variable domain is EAGVTQFPSHSVIEKGQTVTLRCDPISGHDNLYWYRRVMGKEIKFLLHFVKESKQDESGMPNNRFLAERTGGTYSTLKVQPAELEDSGVYFCASSQGDLWNTGELFFGEGSRLTVL.

This clonotype was detected a few times. The V call is TRBV6-6, the J call TRBJ1-2; TRBD1 matches 7 bases. This CDR3 spans 13 amino acids. Germline loops: CDR1 MNHNY, CDR2 SVGAGI (reference sequence). The junction had 18 bases not matched to a gene; V was cut back by 10 bases and J by 13 bases. This chain's CDR3 is CATYFGQGVSGTF. In nucleotides, the CDR3 is TGTGCCACCTACTTTGGTCAGGGGGTATCGGGCACCTTC.

V gene TRBV24-1 combines with J gene TRBJ1-5; D is unclear. V lost 4 bases and J 7 bases, leaving 22 bases between the germline ends. The CDR3 sequence is 17 residues long. Germline V lookup: CDR1 KGHDR, CDR2 SFDVKD. The CDR3 loop reads CATSDYTWGRPGQPQHF. CDR3 DNA: TGTGCCACCAGTGACTACACATGGGGTCGCCCCGGCCAGCCCCAGCATTTT.

In this sample, this clonotype turned up a few times. The rearrangement links TRBV29-1 to TRBJ2-5; 7 positions agree with TRBD1. V lost 5 bases and J lost 4; bases outside the gene matches: 7. Germline CDR1 reads SQVTM; CDR2 reads ANQGSEA. This CDR3 comprises 13 residues. CDR3 sequence: CSVRGQGVETQYF. The CDR3, as DNA: TGCAGCGTTAGGGGGCAGGGGGTAGAGACCCAGTACTTC.

The V call is TRBV4-1, the J call TRBJ2-5; 9 positions agree with TRBD2. The length of the CDR3 is 17 residues. V lost 1 base, J lost 2 bases, and 8 bases stayed unmatched. Germline CDR1 MGHRA, CDR2 YSYEKL. The CDR3 sequence: CASSQAAAGGSQETQYF. The CDR3 nucleotides are TGCGCCAGCAGCCAAGCTGCAGCGGGAGGATCACAAGAGACCCAGTACTTC.

The V call is TRBV6-1, the J call TRBJ2-2; the D is unclear. CDR3 size: 15 residues. V lost 4 bases to trimming and J lost 0 bases, with 9 bases between them. Looked up from germline, CDR1 is MNHNS and CDR2 is SASEGT. Here the CDR3 reads CASSVWQANTGELFF. CDR3 nucleotides: TGTGCCAGCAGTGTATGGCAGGCGAACACCGGGGAGCTGTTTTTT.

The rearrangement joins TRBV7-9 to TRBJ2-5; tentative D call: TRBD1 (6 bases). The J call may be incorrect, as the DNA end agrees better with TRBJ2-7. CDR3 length: 14 amino acids. The germline V gene has CDR1 SEHNR and CDR2 FQNEAQ (reference sequence). CDR3 amino acids: CASSLNQGGPEQYF. The CDR3 DNA follows: TGTGCCAGCAGCTTAAACCAAGGGGGTCCCGAGCAGTACTTC.

CDR3 residues: CASSFGTVAYEQYF. DNA for the CDR3: TGTGCCAGCAGCTTCGGGACAGTAGCCTACGAGCAGTACTTC. The rearrangement joins TRBV7-2 to TRBJ2-5; 7 bases match TRBD1. Near its end, the DNA agrees better with TRBJ2-7, so the J call may be wrong. CDR3 length: 14 amino acids. Germline V lookup: CDR1 SGHTA, CDR2 FQGNSA.

The gene calls are TRBV18 and TRBJ1-5; D is undetermined. The CDR3 contains 13 residues. CDR1 is KGHSH and CDR2 is LQKENI in the germline V gene. Between the trimmed V and J ends, which lost 3 bases and 10 bases, there was a span of 13 bases. This CDR3 is CASSPTLIGPQHF. CDR3 nucleotides: TGTGCCAGCTCACCCACCCTGATCGGACCCCAGCATTTT.

In its sample, this clonotype was seen many times. The V and J genes are TRBV10-3 and TRBJ2-1, with D possibly matching TRBD1 (5 bases). This CDR3 has 15 residues. Germline loops: CDR1 ENHRY, CDR2 SYGVKD. V gave up 10 bases and J gave up 0 bases, with 16 bases separating them. CDR3 sequence reads: CATMTDPSSYNEQFF. CDR3 in DNA: TGTGCCACGATGACAGACCCGAGCTCCTACAATGAGCAGTTCTTC.